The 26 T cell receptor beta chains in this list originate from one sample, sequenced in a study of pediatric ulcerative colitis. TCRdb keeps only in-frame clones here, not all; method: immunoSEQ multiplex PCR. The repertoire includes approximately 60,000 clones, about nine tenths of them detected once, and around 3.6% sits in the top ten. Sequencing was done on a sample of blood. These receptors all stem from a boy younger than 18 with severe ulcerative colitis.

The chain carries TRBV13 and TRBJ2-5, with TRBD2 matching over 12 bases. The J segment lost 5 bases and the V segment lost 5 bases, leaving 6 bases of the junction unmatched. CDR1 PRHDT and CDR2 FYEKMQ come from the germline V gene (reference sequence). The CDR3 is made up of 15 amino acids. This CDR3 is CASSQLAGGSETQYF. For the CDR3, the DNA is TGTGCCAGCAGCCAACTAGCGGGAGGCTCTGAGACCCAGTACTTC.

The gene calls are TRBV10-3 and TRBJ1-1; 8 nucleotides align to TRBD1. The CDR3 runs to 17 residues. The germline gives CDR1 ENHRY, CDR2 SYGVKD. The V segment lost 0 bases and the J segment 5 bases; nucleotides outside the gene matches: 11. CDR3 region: CAISESLREGQETEAFF. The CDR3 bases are TGTGCCATCAGTGAGTCATTACGCGAGGGACAGGAAACTGAAGCTTTCTTT.

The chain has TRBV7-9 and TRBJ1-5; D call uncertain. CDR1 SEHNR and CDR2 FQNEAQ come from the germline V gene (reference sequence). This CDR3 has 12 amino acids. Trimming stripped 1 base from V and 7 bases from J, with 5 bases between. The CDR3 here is CASSLGIQPQHF. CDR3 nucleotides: TGTGCCAGCAGCTTAGGGATCCAGCCCCAGCATTTT.

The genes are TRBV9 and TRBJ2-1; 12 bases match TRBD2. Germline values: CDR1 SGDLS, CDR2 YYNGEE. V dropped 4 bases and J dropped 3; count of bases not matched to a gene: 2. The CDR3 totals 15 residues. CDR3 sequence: CASSPSGRDYNEQFF. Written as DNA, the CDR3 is TGTGCCAGCAGCCCTAGCGGGAGGGACTACAATGAGCAGTTCTTC. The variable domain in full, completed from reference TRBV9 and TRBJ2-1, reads DSGVTQTPKHLITATGQRVTLRCSPRSGDLSVYWYQQSLDQGLQFLIQYYNGEERAKGNILERFSAQQFPDLHSELNLSSLELGDSALYFCASSPSGRDYNEQFFGPGTRLTVL.

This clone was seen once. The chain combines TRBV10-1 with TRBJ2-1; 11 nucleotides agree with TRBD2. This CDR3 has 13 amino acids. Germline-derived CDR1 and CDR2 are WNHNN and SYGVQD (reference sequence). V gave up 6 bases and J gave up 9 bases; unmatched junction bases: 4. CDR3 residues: CASRYSGRAEQFF. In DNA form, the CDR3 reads TGCGCCAGCAGGTATAGCGGGAGGGCTGAGCAGTTCTTC.

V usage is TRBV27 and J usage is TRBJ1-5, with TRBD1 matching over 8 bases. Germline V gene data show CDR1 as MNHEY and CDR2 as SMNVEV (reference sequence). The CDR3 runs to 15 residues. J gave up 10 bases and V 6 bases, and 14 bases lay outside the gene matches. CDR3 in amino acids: CASRPGTGPTSPQHF. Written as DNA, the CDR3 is TGTGCCAGCAGACCAGGGACAGGTCCTACCTCACCCCAGCATTTT.

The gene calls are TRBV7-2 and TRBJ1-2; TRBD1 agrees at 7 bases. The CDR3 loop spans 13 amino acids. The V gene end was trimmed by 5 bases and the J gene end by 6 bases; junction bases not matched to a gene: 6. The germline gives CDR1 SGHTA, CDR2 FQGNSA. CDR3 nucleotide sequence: TGTGCCAGCAGCCTAGACAGGGACCATGGCTACACCTTC. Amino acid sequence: CASSLDRDHGYTF.

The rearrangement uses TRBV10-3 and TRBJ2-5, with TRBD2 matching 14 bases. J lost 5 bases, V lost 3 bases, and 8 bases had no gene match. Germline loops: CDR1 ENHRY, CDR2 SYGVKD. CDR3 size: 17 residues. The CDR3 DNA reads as TGTGCCATCAGTGAAGGACTAGCGGGAGGATTCAAGGAGACCCAGTACTTC. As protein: CAISEGLAGGFKETQYF.

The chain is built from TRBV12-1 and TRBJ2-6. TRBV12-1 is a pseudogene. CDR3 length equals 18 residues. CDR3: CASSFTGPLSSGANVLTF. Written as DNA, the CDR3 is TGTGCCAGCAGCTTCACGGGGCCCTTAAGCTCTGGGGCCAACGTCCTGACTTTC.

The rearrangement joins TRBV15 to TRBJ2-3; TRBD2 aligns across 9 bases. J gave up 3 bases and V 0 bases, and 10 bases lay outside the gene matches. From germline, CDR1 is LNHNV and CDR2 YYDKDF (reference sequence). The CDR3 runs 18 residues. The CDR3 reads CATSRDQGSGSLTDTQYF. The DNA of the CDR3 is TGTGCCACCAGCAGAGATCAGGGTAGCGGGAGTCTGACAGATACGCAGTATTTT.

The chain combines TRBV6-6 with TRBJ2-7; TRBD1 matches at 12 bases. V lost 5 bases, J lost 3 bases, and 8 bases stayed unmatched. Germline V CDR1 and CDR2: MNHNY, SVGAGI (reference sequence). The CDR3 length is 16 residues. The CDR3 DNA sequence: TGTGCCAGCAGTCAAGGGACAGGGGGCCGAGGCTACGAGCAGTACTTC. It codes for CASSQGTGGRGYEQYF.

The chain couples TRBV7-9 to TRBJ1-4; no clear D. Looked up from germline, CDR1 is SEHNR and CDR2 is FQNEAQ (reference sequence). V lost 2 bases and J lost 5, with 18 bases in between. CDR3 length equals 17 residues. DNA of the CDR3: TGTGCCAGCAGCTTAAGTCCAAGTCTGGGCAAAAATGAAAAACTGTTTTTT. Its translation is CASSLSPSLGKNEKLFF.

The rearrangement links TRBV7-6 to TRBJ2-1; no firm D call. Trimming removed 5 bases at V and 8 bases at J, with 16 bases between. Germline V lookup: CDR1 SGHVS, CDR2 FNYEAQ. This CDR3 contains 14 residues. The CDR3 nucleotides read TGTGCCAGCAGCCACACATATAACGCCTATGAGCAGTTCTTC. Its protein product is CASSHTYNAYEQFF. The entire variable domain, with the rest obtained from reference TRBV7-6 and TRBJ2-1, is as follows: GAGVSQSPRYKVTKRGQDVALRCDPISGHVSLYWYRQALGQGPEFLTYFNYEAQQDKSGLPNDRFSAERPEGSISTLTIQRTEQRDSAMYRCASSHTYNAYEQFFGPGTRLTVL.

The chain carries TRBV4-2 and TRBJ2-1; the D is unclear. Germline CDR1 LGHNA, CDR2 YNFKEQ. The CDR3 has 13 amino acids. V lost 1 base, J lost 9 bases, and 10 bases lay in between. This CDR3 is CASSQVERAEQFF. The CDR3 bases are TGTGCCAGCAGCCAAGTCGAACGGGCTGAGCAGTTCTTC.

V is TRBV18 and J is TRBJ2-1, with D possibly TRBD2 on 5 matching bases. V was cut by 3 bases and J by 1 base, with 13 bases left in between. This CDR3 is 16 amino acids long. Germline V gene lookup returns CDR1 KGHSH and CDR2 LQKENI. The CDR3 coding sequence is TGTGCCAGCTCACCCCCCGCGGGTGGGTCCTACAATGAGCAGTTCTTC. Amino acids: CASSPPAGGSYNEQFF. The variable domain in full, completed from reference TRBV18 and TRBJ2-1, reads NAGVMQNPRHLVRRRGQEARLRCSPMKGHSHVYWYRQLPEEGLKFMVYLQKENIIDESGMPKERFSAEFPKEGPSILRIQQVVRGDSAAYFCASSPPAGGSYNEQFFGPGTRLTVL.

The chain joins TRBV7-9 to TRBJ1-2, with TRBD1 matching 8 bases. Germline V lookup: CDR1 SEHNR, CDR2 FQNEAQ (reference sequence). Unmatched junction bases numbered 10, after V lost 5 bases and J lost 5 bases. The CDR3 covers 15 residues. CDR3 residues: CASSSGQGGYYGYTF. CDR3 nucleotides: TGTGCCAGCAGCAGTGGACAGGGAGGGTATTATGGCTACACCTTC.

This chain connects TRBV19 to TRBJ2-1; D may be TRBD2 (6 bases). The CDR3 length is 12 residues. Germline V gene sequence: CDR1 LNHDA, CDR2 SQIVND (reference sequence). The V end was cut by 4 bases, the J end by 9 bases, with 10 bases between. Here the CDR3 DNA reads TGTGCCAGTAGTAGAGCGGGCGGTGAGCAGTTCTTC. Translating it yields CASSRAGGEQFF.

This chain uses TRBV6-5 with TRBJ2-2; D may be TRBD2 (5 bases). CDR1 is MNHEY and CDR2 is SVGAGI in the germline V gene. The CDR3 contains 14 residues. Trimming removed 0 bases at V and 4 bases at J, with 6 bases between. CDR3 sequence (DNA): TGTGCCAGCAGTTACTCGACTATCACCGGGGAGCTGTTTTTT. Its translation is CASSYSTITGELFF.

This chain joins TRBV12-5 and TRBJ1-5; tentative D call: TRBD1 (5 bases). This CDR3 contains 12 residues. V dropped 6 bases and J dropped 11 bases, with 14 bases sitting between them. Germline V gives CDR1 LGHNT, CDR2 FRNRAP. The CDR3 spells CASGQQGESQHF. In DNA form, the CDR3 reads TGTGCTAGTGGACAGCAGGGAGAGTCCCAGCATTTT.

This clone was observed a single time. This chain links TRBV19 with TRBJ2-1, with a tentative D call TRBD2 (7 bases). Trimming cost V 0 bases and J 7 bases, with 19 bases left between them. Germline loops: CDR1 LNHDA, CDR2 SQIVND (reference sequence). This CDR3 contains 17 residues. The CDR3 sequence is CASSIDLTGTNFNEQFF. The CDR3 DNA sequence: TGTGCCAGTAGTATAGATCTAACAGGGACTAATTTTAATGAGCAGTTCTTC.

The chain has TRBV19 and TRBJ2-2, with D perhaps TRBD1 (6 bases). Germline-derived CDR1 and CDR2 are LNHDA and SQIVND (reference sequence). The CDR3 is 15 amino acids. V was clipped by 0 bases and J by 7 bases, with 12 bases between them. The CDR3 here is CASSIDFRGFGELFF. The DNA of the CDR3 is TGTGCCAGTAGTATAGATTTCAGGGGATTCGGGGAGCTGTTTTTT.

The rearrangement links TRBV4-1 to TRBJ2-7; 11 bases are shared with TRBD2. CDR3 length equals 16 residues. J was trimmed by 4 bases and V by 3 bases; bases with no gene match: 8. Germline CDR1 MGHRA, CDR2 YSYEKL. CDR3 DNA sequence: TGCGCCAGCAGCCACACTAGCGGGAGAGGGGAATACGAGCAGTACTTC. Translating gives CASSHTSGRGEYEQYF.

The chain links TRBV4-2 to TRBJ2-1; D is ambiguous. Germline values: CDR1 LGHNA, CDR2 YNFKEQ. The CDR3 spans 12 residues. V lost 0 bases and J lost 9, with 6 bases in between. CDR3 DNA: TGTGCCAGCAGCCAAGATACCGGTGAGCAGTTCTTC. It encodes CASSQDTGEQFF.

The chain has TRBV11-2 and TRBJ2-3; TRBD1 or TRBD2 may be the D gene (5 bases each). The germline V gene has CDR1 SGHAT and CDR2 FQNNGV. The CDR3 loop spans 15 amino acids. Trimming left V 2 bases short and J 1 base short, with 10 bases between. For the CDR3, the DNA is TGTGCCAGCAGCTTACTTGAGGGACGCACAGATACGCAGTATTTT. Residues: CASSLLEGRTDTQYF.

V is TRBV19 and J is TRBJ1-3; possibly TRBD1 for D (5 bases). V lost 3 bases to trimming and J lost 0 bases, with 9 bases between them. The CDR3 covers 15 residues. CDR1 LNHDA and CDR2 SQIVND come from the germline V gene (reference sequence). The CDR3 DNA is TGTGCCAGTAGTATGTTCGGGGGCTCTGGAAACACCATATATTTT. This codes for CASSMFGGSGNTIYF.

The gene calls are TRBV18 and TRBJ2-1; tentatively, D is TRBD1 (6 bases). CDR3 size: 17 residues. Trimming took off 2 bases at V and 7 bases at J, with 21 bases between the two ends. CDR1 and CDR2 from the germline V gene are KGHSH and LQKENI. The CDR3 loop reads CASSPIQGRLGWNEQFF. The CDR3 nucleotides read TGTGCCAGCTCACCAATCCAGGGGCGCCTAGGGTGGAATGAGCAGTTCTTC.